This T cell receptor (beta chain) derives from a study of T cell clonotyping in hematopoietic cell transplantation. Concerning this clone: What it recognizes is unknown.

Repertoires were generated with immunoSEQ multiplex PCR, while TCRdb's copy carries only in-frame clones and drops some. The sample holds roughly 13,000 clones, roughly 90% seen once. Regarding the study as a whole: Pathologically expanded recipient clonotypes increased progressively from day 30 to day 180 as diversity fell. Cells were unsorted, so CD4 and CD8 contributions were not separated. Graft donor and pretransplant recipient Inverse Simpson Index values predicted broader posttransplant TCR diversity.

V was trimmed by 1 base and J by 1 base, leaving 11 bases between them. In germline, CDR1 is SEHNR, CDR2 FQNEAQ (reference sequence). CDR3 length: 16 residues. The genes are TRBV7-9 and TRBJ2-4; no clear D gene. This specimen was PBMCs, taken 100 days after allogeneic stem cell transplant. The clonotype was recovered from a female patient aged 45 to 65 who had an allogeneic stem cell transplant from an unrelated donor, so the T cells may come from the graft donor. Some clones in this sample may be carry-over from other donors' samples. CDR3 nucleotide sequence: TGTGCCAGCAGCTTAGTCCGCCCTGGGGCCAAAAACATTCAGTACTTC. Amino acids: CASSLVRPGAKNIQYF.